The rows below give T cell receptor beta chains drawn from one sample of a study of human T cells and chemical hapten exposure. Each CDR3 protein is one row after TCRdb ran MiXCR on the 5' RACE reads. Of about 120,000 distinct CDR3 sequences listed, around a fifth are singletons. These receptors came from a human donor in good health. The CDR3 runs from the conserved cysteine through the conserved F or W. The D gene is left open where the match is weak. Size values are once, few and many counts, or a class for expanded clones, and some rows have none.

V gene	clone size	D gene	J gene	CDR3 DNA	CDR3 protein
TRBV29-1	few	.	TRBJ2-3	TGCAGCGCAGCCCTCAACCGGGAGAGAAATACGCAGTATTTT	CSAALNRERNTQYF
TRBV3-1	few	.	TRBJ1-3	TGTGCCAGCAGCCACCGAACAGGCCTCTCTGGAAACACCATATATTTT	CASSHRTGLSGNTIYF
TRBV4-1	few	.	TRBJ2-3	TGCGCCAGCTCTAGAGGAGACCCAGATACGCAGTATTTT	CASSRGDPDTQYF
TRBV5-4	.	.	TRBJ2-3	TGTGCCAGCAGCTCCGGGACTCGCCGAAGCACAGATACGCAGTATTTT	CASSSGTRRSTDTQYF
TRBV2	.	.	TRBJ1-1	TGTGCCAGCAGGGACGACGGGGCCATAATGAACACTGAAGCTTTCTTT	CASRDDGAIMNTEAFF
TRBV28	few	TRBD1	TRBJ2-2	TGTGCCAGCAGCAGGGGGCAGGGTACCGGGGAGCTGTTTTTT	CASSRGQGTGELFF
TRBV12-3/TRBV12-4	.	TRBD1	TRBJ1-2	TGTGCCAGCAGTGGACAGGTGAACTATGGCTACACCTTC	CASSGQVNYGYTF
TRBV6-5	.	.	TRBJ2-3	TGTGCCAGCAGTTGGTCTGGCAGAAGCACAGATACGCAGTATTTT	CASSWSGRSTDTQYF
TRBV20-1	few	.	TRBJ2-7	TGCAGTGCTAGGACGGTCACCTACGAGCAGTACTTC	CSARTVTYEQYF
TRBV12-3/TRBV12-4	.	TRBD1	TRBJ2-2	TGTGCCAGCAGTTTAGTGACAGGGGGTTTTATGGACACCGGGGAGCTGTTTTTT	CASSLVTGGFMDTGELFF
TRBV7-3	few	.	TRBJ2-3	TGTGCCAGCAGCCTAGGGGGACCCACAGATACGCAGTATTTT	CASSLGGPTDTQYF
TRBV11-2	.	.	TRBJ2-5	TGTGCCAGCAGCTTAGAGGACGGGTACCAAGAGACCCAGTACTTC	CASSLEDGYQETQYF
TRBV5-5	few	.	TRBJ2-3	TGTGCCAGCAGCTTAGGAAGCGGATCGGCAGATACGCAGTATTTT	CASSLGSGSADTQYF
TRBV5-4	.	.	TRBJ2-1	TGTGCCAGCAGCTTGATAGGCTGGGACGCCGACTCCTACAATGAGCAGTTCTTC	CASSLIGWDADSYNEQFF
TRBV6-1	few	TRBD1	TRBJ1-3	TGTGCCAGCAGTGAAGCGAGCGGGACAGGGGGCCCTGGAAACACCATATATTTT	CASSEASGTGGPGNTIYF
TRBV28	.	TRBD2	TRBJ2-3	TGTGCCAGCAGTTTGGGACTAGCGGGGGTCCACCCTAGCACAGATACGCAGTATTTT	CASSLGLAGVHPSTDTQYF
TRBV7-8	.	.	TRBJ2-5	TGTGCCAGCAGCTTTTCAGTTGCGAAAGAGACCCAGTACTTC	CASSFSVAKETQYF
TRBV7-3	.	TRBD2	TRBJ2-5	TGTGCCAGCAGCGTCACTAGCGGGAGAATGGAGACCCAGTACTTC	CASSVTSGRMETQYF
TRBV9	.	TRBD1	TRBJ1-6	TGTGCCAGCAGCGTACTCGCAGGGGGTCTGTCACCCCTCCACTTT	CASSVLAGGLSPLHF
TRBV29-1	many	.	TRBJ1-2	TGCAGTGCTGACAGAGCCTATGGCTACACCTTC	CSADRAYGYTF
TRBV20-1	.	.	TRBJ2-1	TGCAGTGCTAGAGAGTCGGTGGGATACAATGAGCAGTTCTTC	CSARESVGYNEQFF
TRBV20-1	few	.	TRBJ2-7	TGCAGTGCTACCGGGTCCCCCTACGAGCAGTACTTC	CSATGSPYEQYF
TRBV11-2	.	.	TRBJ1-4	TGTGCCAGCAGCTTGGGTCAGGATGCAGGGCGGGATGAAAAACTGTTTTTT	CASSLGQDAGRDEKLFF
TRBV6-6	few	.	TRBJ2-7	TGTGCCAGCAGTTATTATGAGGACTACGAGCAGTACTTC	CASSYYEDYEQYF
TRBV7-9	.	TRBD2	TRBJ2-1	TGTGCCAACAGCTACCAGCGGGAGGGTTACAATGAGCAGTTCTTC	CANSYQREGYNEQFF
TRBV7-3	.	TRBD1	TRBJ2-3	TGTGCCAGCAGCTTCACAGGGGGTCCACCCACAGATACGCAGTATTTT	CASSFTGGPPTDTQYF
TRBV27	few	.	TRBJ1-1	TGTGCCAGCAAGGCCCTAAGGGACACTGAAGCTTTCTTT	CASKALRDTEAFF
TRBV20-1	once	TRBD2	TRBJ2-1	TGCAGTGCTAGAGGTGTTAGCGGGAGAATAAACAATGAGCAGTTCTTC	CSARGVSGRINNEQFF
TRBV29-1	few	.	TRBJ2-1	TGCAGCGTCCAAAGGGACCCAAGGGAGGAGCAGTTCTTC	CSVQRDPREEQFF
TRBV6-5	few	.	TRBJ2-3	TGTGCCAGCAGTTACTCCCAGGGCGGACTGACGCAGTATTTT	CASSYSQGGLTQYF
TRBV13	.	.	TRBJ1-1	TGTGCCAGCAGCTATCCGTCAGAAAACACTGAAGCTTTCTTT	CASSYPSENTEAFF
TRBV28	.	TRBD1	TRBJ2-4	TGTGCCAGCAGTTCCCCCGACAGGGGGAACATTCAGTACTTC	CASSSPDRGNIQYF
TRBV4-1	.	TRBD1	TRBJ1-6	TGCGCCAGCAGCCACCCACCGGGACAGGGGGCGGGACCCCTCCACTTT	CASSHPPGQGAGPLHF
TRBV15	.	.	TRBJ2-5	TGTGCCACCAGCAGAGAACGACGAGAGACCCAGTACTTC	CATSRERRETQYF
TRBV6-5	many	.	TRBJ2-4	TGTGCCAGCAGTAGGACAGAGTTAGCCAAAAACATTCAGTACTTC	CASSRTELAKNIQYF
TRBV9	few	.	TRBJ1-3	TGTGCCAGCAGCGTATCGAGGGCCAGGGGTGGAAACACCATATATTTT	CASSVSRARGGNTIYF
TRBV5-4	few	.	TRBJ1-6	TGTGCCAGCAGCTTTTGGGGGAATTCACCCCTCCACTTT	CASSFWGNSPLHF
TRBV30	.	.	TRBJ2-1	TGTGCCTGGAGTCATTGGGCCGGTTTTCGAGCCCCCTACAATGAGCAGTTCTTC	CAWSHWAGFRAPYNEQFF
TRBV6-6	.	.	TRBJ1-4	TGTGCCAGCAAGCGGGAGAGTGCAACTAATGAAAAACTGTTTTTT	CASKRESATNEKLFF
TRBV7-9	few	TRBD2	TRBJ2-1	TGTGCCAGCAGCCGCCGACTAGCGGGAGGCAACGATGAGCAGTTCTTC	CASSRRLAGGNDEQFF
TRBV12-3/TRBV12-4	few	TRBD2	TRBJ2-3	TGTGCTTGGTCCCTGGGGGGGGGCACAGATACGCAGTATTTT	CAWSLGGGTDTQYF
TRBV30	few	.	TRBJ1-5	TGTGCCTGGAGGAACCAGGGTAGCAATCAGCCCCAGCATTTT	CAWRNQGSNQPQHF
TRBV5-1	few	.	TRBJ2-5	TGCGCCAGCAGCTTGGCTGTCGGGGGTGGGACCCAGTACTTC	CASSLAVGGGTQYF
TRBV27	few	.	TRBJ1-2	TGTGCCAGCCAGGCCGCCCCCCCGGCTAACTATGGCTACACCTTC	CASQAAPPANYGYTF
TRBV20-1	.	.	TRBJ1-1	TGCAGTCCCCCCCGGCGCGTGATGAGCACTGAAGCTTTCTTT	CSPPRRVMSTEAFF
TRBV13	.	.	TRBJ1-6	TGTGCCAGCAGCTTTGAGAATTCACCCCTCCACTTT	CASSFENSPLHF
TRBV14	.	.	TRBJ1-1	TGTGCCAGCAGCCGTCGACAGTTAAACACTGAAGCTTTCTTT	CASSRRQLNTEAFF
TRBV6-5	few	TRBD2	TRBJ2-1	TGTGCCAGCAGTTACTCGGGGCTAGCGGTCAGCTCCTACAATGAGCAGTTCTTC	CASSYSGLAVSSYNEQFF
TRBV9	many	TRBD2	TRBJ2-7	TGTGCCAGCAGCGTAGGGACTAGCGGGGCCTACGAGCAGTACTTC	CASSVGTSGAYEQYF
TRBV6-5	many	TRBD1	TRBJ2-1	TGTGCCAGCAGCCGGACAGGGGATGAGCAGTTCTTC	CASSRTGDEQFF
TRBV29-1	few	.	TRBJ1-1	TGCAGCGTTGGGACACCGCAAGGGATGAACACTGAAGCTTTCTTT	CSVGTPQGMNTEAFF
TRBV12-3/TRBV12-4	.	TRBD1	TRBJ2-1	TGTGCCACCCAAGGGGACAGGGGTTTTAATGAGCAGTTCTTC	CATQGDRGFNEQFF
TRBV13	.	.	TRBJ2-6	TGTGCCAGCAGCGCGGAGACCGTTAGCTCTGGGGCCAACGTCCTGACTTTC	CASSAETVSSGANVLTF
TRBV6-4	many	.	TRBJ2-1	TGTGCCAGCAGCCCCGGCCTAGAACAGCATGAGCAGTTCTTC	CASSPGLEQHEQFF
TRBV27	.	TRBD1	TRBJ2-7	TGTGCCAGCAGATCGACAGGGCTGGGTGGCGACGAGCAGTACTTC	CASRSTGLGGDEQYF
TRBV10-2	.	.	TRBJ1-3	TGCGCCAGCAGTAGGGCTCTGGATGGGAACACCATATATTTT	CASSRALDGNTIYF
TRBV12-3/TRBV12-4	medium-sized	TRBD2	TRBJ2-1	TGTGCCAGCAGTTTAGGGGTTGTGGCGGGAGGGCCTAGGTCCTACAATGAGCAGTTCTTC	CASSLGVVAGGPRSYNEQFF
TRBV20-1	.	.	TRBJ2-2	TGCAGTGCTAGAGGCCGGCCCGGGGAGCTGTTTTTT	CSARGRPGELFF
TRBV5-1	.	.	TRBJ1-2	TGCGCCAGCAGCTTGGGAATTCGTAAGAGACCCACTAACTATGGCTACACCTTC	CASSLGIRKRPTNYGYTF
TRBV6-5	.	.	TRBJ1-2	TGTGCCAGCAGTTACTCGACGGCGTACTATGGCTACACCTTC	CASSYSTAYYGYTF